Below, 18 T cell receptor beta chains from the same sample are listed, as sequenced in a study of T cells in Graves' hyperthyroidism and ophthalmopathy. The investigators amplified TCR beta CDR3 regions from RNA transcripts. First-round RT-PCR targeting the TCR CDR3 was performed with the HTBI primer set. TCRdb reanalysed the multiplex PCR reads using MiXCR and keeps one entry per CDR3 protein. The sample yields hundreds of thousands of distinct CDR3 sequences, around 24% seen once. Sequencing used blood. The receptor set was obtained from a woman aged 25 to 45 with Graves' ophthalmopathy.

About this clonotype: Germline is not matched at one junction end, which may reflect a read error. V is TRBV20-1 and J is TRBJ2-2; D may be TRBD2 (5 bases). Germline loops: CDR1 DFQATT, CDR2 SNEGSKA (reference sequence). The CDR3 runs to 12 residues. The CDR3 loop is CSAPKETGELLF. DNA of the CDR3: TGCAGTGCCCCAAAAGAAACCGGGGAGCTGCTTTTT.

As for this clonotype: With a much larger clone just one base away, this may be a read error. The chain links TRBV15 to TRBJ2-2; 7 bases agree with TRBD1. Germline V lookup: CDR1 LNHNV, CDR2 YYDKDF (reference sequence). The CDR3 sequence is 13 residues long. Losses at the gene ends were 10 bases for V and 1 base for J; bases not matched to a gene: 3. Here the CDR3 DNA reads TGTGCCAGCAGACAGGGGAACACCGGGGAGCTGTTTTTT. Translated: CASRQGNTGELFF.

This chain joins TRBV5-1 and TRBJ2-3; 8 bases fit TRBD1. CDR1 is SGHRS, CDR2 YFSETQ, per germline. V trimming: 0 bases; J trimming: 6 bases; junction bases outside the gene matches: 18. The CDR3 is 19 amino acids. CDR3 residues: CASSLGQGSSPTFFDTQYF. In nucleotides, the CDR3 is TGCGCCAGCAGCTTGGGACAGGGGTCATCCCCCACCTTTTTTGATACGCAGTATTTT.

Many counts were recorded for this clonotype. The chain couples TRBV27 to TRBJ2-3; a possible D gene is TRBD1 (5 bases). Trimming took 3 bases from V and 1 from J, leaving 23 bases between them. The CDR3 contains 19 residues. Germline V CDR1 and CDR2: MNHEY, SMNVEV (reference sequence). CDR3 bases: TGTGCCAGCAGTTTTATCCCCAGGGTAAGACTCTCAGGCACAGATACGCAGTATTTT. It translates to CASSFIPRVRLSGTDTQYF.

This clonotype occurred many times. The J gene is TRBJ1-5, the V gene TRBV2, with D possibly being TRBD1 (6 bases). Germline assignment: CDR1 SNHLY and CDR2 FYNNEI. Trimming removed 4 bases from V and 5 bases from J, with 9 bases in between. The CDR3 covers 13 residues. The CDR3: CASSGGGHQPQHF. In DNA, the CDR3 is TGTGCCAGCAGTGGAGGGGGTCATCAGCCCCAGCATTTT. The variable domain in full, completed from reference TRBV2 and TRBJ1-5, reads EPEVTQTPSHQVTQMGQEVILRCVPISNHLYFYWYRQILGQKVEFLVSFYNNEISEKSEIFDDQFSVERPDGSNFTLKIRSTKLEDSAMYFCASSGGGHQPQHFGDGTRLSIL.

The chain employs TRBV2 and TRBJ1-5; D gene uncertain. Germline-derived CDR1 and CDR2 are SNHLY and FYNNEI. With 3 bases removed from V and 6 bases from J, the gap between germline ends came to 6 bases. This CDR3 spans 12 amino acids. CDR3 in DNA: TGTGCCAGCAGTGAGCGGGGTCAGCCCCAGCATTTT. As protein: CASSERGQPQHF. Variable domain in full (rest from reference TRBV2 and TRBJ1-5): EPEVTQTPSHQVTQMGQEVILRCVPISNHLYFYWYRQILGQKVEFLVSFYNNEISEKSEIFDDQFSVERPDGSNFTLKIRSTKLEDSAMYFCASSERGQPQHFGDGTRLSIL.

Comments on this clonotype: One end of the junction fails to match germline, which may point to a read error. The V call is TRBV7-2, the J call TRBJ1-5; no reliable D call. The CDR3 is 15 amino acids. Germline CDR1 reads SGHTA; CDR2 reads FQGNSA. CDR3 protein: CASSSPTVPHQPQHF. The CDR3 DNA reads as TGTGCCAGCAGCTCTCCCACAGTGCCCCATCAGCCTCAGCATTTT.

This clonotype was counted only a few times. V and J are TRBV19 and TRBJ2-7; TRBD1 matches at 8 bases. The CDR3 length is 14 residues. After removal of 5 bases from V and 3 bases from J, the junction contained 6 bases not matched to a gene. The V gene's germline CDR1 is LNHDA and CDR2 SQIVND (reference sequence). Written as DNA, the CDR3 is TGTGCCAGTAGTCAGGGACAGGCCAACTACGAGCAGTACTTC. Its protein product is CASSQGQANYEQYF.

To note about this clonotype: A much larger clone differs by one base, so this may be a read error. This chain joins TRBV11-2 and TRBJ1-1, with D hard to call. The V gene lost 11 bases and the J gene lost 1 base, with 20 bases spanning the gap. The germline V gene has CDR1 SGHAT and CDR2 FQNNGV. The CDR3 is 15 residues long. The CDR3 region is CAYSLDMGTNTEAFF. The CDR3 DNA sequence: TGTGCCTACAGCTTAGATATGGGAACGAACACTGAAGCTTTCTTT.

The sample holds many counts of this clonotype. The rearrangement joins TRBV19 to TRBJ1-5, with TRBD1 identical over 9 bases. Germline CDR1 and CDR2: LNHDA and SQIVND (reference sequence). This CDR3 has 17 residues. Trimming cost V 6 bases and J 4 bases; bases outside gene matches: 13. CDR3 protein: CASSYLQRTGVNQPQHF. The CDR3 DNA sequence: TGTGCCAGTAGCTACCTTCAGCGGACAGGGGTGAATCAGCCCCAGCATTTT. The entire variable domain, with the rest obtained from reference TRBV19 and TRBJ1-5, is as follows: DGGITQSPKYLFRKEGQNVTLSCEQNLNHDAMYWYRQDPGQGLRLIYYSQIVNDFQKGDIAEGYSVSREKKESFPLTVTSAQKNPTAFYLCASSYLQRTGVNQPQHFGDGTRLSIL.

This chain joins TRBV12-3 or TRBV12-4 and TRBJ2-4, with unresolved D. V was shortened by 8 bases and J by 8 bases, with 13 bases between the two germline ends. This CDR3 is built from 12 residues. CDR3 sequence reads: CASGLDSDIQYF. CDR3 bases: TGTGCCAGCGGGCTTGACTCGGACATTCAGTACTTC.

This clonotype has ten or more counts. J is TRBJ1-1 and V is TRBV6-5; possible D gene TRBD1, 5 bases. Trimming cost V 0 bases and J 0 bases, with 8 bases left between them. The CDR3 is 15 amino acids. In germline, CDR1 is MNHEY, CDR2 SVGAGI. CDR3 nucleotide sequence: TGTGCCAGCAGTTACTCGACAGCTTTGAACACTGAAGCTTTCTTT. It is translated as CASSYSTALNTEAFF.

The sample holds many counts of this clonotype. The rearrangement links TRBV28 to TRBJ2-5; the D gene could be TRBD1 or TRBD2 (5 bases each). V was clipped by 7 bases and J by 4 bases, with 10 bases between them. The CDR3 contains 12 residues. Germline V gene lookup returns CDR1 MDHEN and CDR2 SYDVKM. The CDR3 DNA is TGTGCCAGCATGGGGGTTTTAGAGACCCAGTACTTC. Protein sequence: CASMGVLETQYF.

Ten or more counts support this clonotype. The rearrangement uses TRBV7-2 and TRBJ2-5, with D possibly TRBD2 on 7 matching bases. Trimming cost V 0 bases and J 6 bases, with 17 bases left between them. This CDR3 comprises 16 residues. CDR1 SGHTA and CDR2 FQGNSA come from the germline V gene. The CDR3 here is CASSLAVGGGQKTQYF. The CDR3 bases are TGTGCCAGCAGCTTAGCGGTTGGGGGGGGCCAGAAGACCCAGTACTTC.

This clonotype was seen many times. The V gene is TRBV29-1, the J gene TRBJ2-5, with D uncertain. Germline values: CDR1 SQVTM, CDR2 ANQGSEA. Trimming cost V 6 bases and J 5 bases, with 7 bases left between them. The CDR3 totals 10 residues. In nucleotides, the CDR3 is TGCAGCGTCTCGCACGAGACCCAGTACTTC. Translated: CSVSHETQYF.

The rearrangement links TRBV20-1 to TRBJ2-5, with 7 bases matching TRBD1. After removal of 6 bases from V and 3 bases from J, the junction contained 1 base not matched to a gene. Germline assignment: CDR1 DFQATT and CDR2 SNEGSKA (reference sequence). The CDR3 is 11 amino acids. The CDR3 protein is CSADREETQYF. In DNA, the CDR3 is TGCAGTGCCGACAGGGAAGAGACCCAGTACTTC.

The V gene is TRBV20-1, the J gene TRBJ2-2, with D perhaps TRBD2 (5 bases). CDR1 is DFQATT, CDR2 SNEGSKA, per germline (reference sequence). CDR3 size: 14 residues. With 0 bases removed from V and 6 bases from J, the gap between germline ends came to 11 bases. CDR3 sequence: CSAREGSGSGELFF. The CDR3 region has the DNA TGCAGTGCTAGAGAAGGGAGTGGGTCCGGGGAGCTGTTTTTT.

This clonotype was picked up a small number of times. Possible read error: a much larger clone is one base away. CDR3 DNA: TGTGCCAGCTCCGAGGGGGGGCCGGGCAATCAGCCCCAGTATTTT. This codes for CASSEGGPGNQPQYF. The chain carries TRBV2 and TRBJ1-5, with D perhaps TRBD2 (7 bases). The J call may not be correct, given that the DNA end is closer to TRBJ2-3. The germline CDR1 and CDR2 sequences are SNHLY and FYNNEI. This CDR3 region has 15 residues.